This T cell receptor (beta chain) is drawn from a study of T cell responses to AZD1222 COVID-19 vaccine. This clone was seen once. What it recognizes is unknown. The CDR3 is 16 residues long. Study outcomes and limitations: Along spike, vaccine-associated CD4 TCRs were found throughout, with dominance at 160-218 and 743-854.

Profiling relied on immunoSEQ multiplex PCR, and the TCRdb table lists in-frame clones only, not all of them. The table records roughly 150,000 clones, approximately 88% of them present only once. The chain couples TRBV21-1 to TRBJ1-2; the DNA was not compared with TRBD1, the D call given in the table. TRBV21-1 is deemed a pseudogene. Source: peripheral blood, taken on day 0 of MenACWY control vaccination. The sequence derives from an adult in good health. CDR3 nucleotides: TGTGCCAGCAGCTTCGACAGACTCCTTCCAAACTATGGCTACACCTTC. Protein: CASSFDRLLPNYGYTF.